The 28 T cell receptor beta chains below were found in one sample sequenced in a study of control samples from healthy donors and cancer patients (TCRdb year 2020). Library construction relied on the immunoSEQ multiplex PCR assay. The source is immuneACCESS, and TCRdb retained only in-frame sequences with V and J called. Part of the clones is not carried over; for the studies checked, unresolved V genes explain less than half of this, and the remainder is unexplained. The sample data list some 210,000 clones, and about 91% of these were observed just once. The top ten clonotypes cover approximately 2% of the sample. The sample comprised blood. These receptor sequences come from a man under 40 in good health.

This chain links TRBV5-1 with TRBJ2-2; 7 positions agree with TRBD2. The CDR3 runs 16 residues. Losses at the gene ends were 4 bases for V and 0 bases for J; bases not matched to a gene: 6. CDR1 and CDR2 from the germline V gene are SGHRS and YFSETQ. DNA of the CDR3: TGCGCCAGCAGCCTACTAGCGACGACGAACACCGGGGAGCTGTTTTTT. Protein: CASSLLATTNTGELFF.

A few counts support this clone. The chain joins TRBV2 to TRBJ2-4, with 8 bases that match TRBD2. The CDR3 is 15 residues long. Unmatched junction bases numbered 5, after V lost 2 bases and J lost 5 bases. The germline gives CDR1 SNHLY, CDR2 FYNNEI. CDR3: CASSEIAGTQNIQYF. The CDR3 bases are TGTGCCAGCAGTGAAATAGCGGGGACCCAAAACATTCAGTACTTC. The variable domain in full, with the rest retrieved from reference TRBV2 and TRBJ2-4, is EPEVTQTPSHQVTQMGQEVILRCVPISNHLYFYWYRQILGQKVEFLVSFYNNEISEKSEIFDDQFSVERPDGSNFTLKIRSTKLEDSAMYFCASSEIAGTQNIQYFGAGTRLSVL.

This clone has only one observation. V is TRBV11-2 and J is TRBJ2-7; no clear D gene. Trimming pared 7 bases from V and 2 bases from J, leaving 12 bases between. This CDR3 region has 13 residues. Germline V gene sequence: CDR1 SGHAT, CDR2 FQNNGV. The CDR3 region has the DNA TGTGCCAGCACCCATCCCCAGACCTACGAGCAGTACTTC. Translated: CASTHPQTYEQYF.

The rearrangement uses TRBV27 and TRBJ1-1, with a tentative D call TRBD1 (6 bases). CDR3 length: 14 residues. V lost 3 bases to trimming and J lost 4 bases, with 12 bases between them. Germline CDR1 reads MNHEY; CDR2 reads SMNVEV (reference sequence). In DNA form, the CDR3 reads TGTGCCAGCAGTTTCGGGGGCCTGGGCACTGAAGCTTTCTTT. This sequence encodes CASSFGGLGTEAFF.

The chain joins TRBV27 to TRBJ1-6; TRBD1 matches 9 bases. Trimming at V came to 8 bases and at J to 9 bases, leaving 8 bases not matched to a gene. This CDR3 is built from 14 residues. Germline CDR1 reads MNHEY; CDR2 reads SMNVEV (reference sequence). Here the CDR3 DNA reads TGTGCCAGCCACCGGGACAGGGAAGGTTCACCCCTCCACTTT. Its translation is CASHRDREGSPLHF.

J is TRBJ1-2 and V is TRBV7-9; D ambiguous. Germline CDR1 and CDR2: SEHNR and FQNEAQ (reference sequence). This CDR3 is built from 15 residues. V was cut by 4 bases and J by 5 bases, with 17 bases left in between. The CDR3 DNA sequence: TGTGCCAGCAGCTCACCGGGCAAACTCTTATATGGCTACACCTTC. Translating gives CASSSPGKLLYGYTF.

This CDR3 is CASSLGQQDYEQYF. CDR3 nucleotides: TGTGCCAGCAGCTTAGGACAGCAAGACTACGAGCAGTACTTC. The V and J genes are TRBV7-9 and TRBJ2-7, with D possibly matching TRBD1 (5 bases). This CDR3 has 14 amino acids. Trimming took 1 base from V and 3 from J, leaving 10 bases between them. The V gene's germline CDR1 is SEHNR and CDR2 FQNEAQ (reference sequence).

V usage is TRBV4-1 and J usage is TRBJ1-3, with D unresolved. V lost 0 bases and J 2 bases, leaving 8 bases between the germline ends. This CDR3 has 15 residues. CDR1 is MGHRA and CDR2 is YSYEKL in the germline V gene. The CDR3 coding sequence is TGCGCCAGCAGCCAAGAGTTTACACCTGGAAACACCATATATTTT. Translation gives CASSQEFTPGNTIYF.

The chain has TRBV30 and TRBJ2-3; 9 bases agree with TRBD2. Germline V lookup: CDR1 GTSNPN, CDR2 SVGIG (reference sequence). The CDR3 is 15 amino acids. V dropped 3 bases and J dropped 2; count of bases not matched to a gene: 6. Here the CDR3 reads CAWSEAGGPTDTQYF. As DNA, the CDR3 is TGTGCCTGGAGCGAAGCGGGGGGCCCCACAGATACGCAGTATTTT.

CDR3 in amino acids: CASGGDQPQHF. CDR3 in DNA: TGTGCCAGTGGAGGGGACCAGCCCCAGCATTTT. This sequence joins TRBV2 and TRBJ1-5, with D maybe TRBD1 (5 bases). Germline V gene data show CDR1 as SNHLY and CDR2 as FYNNEI. The CDR3 extends over 11 amino acids. V shed 9 bases and J shed 7 bases, with 10 bases lying between them. The variable domain in full, with the rest retrieved from reference TRBV2 and TRBJ1-5, is EPEVTQTPSHQVTQMGQEVILRCVPISNHLYFYWYRQILGQKVEFLVSFYNNEISEKSEIFDDQFSVERPDGSNFTLKIRSTKLEDSAMYFCASGGDQPQHFGDGTRLSIL.

CDR3 DNA: TGCAGCGTTGCTGAACGGGCAACTAATGAAAAACTGTTTTTT. This encodes CSVAERATNEKLFF. The rearrangement links TRBV29-1 to TRBJ1-4, with D unclear. The CDR3 has 14 amino acids. Germline assignment: CDR1 SQVTM and CDR2 ANQGSEA. V lost 4 bases to trimming and J lost 0 bases, with 9 bases between them.

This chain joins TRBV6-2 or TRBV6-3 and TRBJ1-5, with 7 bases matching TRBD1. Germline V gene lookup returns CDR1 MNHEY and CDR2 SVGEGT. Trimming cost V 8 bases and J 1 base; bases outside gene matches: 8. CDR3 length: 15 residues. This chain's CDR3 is CASGPQGMSNQPQHF. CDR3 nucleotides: TGTGCCAGCGGCCCACAGGGGATGAGCAATCAGCCCCAGCATTTT.

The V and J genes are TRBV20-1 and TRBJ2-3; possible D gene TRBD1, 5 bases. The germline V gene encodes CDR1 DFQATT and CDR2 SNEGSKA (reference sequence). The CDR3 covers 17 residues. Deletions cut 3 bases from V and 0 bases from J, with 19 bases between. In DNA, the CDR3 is TGCAGTGCTAGTCTTTCGACAGCCTCCCCGAGCACAGATACGCAGTATTTT. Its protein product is CSASLSTASPSTDTQYF.

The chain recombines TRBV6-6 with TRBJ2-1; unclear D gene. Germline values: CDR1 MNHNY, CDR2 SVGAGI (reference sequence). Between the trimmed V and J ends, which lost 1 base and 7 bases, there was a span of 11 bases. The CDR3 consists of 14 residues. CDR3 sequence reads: CASSYFQTSNEQFF. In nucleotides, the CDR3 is TGTGCCAGCAGTTACTTTCAGACCTCGAATGAGCAGTTCTTC.

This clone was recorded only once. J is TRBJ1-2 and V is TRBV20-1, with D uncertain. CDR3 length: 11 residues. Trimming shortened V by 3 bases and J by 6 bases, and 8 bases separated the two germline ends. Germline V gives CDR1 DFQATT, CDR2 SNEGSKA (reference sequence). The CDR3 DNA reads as TGCAGTGCTAGGTCTGGGGATGGCTACACCTTC. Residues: CSARSGDGYTF.

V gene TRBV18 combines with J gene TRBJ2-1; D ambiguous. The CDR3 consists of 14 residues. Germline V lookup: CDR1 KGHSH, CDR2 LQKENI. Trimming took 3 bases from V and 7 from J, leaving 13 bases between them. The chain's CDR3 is CASSPDRVGNEQFF. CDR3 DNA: TGTGCCAGCTCACCGGATCGGGTGGGGAATGAGCAGTTCTTC. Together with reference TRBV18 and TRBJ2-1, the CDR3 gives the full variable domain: NAGVMQNPRHLVRRRGQEARLRCSPMKGHSHVYWYRQLPEEGLKFMVYLQKENIIDESGMPKERFSAEFPKEGPSILRIQQVVRGDSAAYFCASSPDRVGNEQFFGPGTRLTVL.

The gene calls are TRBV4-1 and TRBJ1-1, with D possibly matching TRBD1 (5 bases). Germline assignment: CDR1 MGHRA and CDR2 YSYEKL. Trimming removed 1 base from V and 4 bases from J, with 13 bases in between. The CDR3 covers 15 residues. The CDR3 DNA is TGCGCCAGCAGCCAAGGGGGGGTGTTGGGCACTGAAGCTTTCTTT. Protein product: CASSQGGVLGTEAFF.

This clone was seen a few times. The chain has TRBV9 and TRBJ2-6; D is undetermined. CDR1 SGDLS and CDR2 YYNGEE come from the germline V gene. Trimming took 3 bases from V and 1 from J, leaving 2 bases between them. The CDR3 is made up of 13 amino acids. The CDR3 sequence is CASSASGANVLTF. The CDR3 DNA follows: TGTGCCAGCAGCGCTTCTGGGGCCAACGTCCTGACTTTC.

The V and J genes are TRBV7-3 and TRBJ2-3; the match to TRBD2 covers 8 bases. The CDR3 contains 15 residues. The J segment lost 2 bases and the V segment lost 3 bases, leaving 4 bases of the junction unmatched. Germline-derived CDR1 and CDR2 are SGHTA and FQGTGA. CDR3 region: CASSFSGGATDTQYF. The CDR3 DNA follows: TGTGCCAGCAGCTTTTCCGGGGGGGCCACAGATACGCAGTATTTT.

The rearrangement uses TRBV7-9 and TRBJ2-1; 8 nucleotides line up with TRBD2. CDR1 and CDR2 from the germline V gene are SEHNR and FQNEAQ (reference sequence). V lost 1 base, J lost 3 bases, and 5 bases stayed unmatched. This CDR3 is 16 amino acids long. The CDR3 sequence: CASSLDGGGFYNEQFF. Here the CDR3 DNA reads TGTGCCAGCAGCTTAGATGGCGGGGGGTTCTACAATGAGCAGTTCTTC.

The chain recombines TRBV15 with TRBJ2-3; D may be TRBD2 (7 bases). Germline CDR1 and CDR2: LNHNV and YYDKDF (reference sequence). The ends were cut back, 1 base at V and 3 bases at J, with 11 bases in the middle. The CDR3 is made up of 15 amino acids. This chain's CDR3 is CATSRGGGSTDTQYF. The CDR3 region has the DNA TGTGCCACCAGCAGAGGGGGGGGCTCGACAGATACGCAGTATTTT.

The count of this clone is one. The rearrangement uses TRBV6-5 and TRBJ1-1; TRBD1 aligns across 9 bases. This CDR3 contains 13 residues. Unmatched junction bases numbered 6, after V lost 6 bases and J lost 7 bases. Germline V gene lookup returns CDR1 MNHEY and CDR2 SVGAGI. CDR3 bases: TGTGCCAGCAGCTCCGGGACAGGGAATGAAGCTTTCTTT. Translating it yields CASSSGTGNEAFF.

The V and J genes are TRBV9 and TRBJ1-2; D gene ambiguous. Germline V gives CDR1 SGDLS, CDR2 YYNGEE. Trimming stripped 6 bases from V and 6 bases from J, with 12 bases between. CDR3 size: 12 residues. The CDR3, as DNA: TGTGCCAGCAAGGGCCCGGGCCATGGCTACACCTTC. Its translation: CASKGPGHGYTF.

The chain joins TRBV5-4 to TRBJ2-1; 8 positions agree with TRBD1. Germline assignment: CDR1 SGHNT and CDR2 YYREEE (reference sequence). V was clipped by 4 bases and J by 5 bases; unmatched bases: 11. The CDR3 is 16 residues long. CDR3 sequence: CASSQALGTGDNEQFF. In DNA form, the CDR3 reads TGTGCCAGCAGCCAGGCCCTAGGGACAGGAGACAATGAGCAGTTCTTC.

The CDR3 here is CASVGGHGTEAFF. The CDR3 DNA reads as TGTGCCAGCGTGGGGGGGCACGGCACTGAAGCTTTCTTT. V is TRBV6-5 and J is TRBJ1-1; tentative D call: TRBD1 (6 bases). The ends were cut back, 8 bases at V and 4 bases at J, with 14 bases in the middle. Germline CDR1 reads MNHEY; CDR2 reads SVGAGI. This CDR3 is 13 amino acids long.

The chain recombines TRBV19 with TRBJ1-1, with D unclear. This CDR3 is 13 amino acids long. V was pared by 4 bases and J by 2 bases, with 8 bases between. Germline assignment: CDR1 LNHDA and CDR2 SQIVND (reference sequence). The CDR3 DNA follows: TGTGCCAGTAGTAAGTCGTTAAACACTGAAGCTTTCTTT. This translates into CASSKSLNTEAFF.

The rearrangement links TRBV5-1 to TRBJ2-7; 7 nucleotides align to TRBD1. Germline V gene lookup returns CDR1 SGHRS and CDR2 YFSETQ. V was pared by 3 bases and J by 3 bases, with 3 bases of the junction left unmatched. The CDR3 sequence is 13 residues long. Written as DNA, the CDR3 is TGCGCCAGCAGCTCCGGACAGGACTACGAGCAGTACTTC. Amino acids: CASSSGQDYEQYF.

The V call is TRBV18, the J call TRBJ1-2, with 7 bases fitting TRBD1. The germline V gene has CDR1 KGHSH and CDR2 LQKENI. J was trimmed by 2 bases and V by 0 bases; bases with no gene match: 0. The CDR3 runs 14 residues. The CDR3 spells CASSPPGQNYGYTF. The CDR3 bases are TGTGCCAGCTCACCACCGGGACAGAACTATGGCTACACCTTC.